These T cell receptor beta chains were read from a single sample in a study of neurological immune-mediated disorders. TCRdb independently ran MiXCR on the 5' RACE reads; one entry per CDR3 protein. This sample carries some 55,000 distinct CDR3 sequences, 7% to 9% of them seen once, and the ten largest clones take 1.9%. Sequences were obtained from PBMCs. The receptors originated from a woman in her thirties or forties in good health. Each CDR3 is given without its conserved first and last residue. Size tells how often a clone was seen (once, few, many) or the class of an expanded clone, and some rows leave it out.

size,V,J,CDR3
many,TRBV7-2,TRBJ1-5,ASSLAGGGNQPQH
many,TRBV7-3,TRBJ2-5,ASSLLGGVGETQY
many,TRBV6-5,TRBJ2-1,ASSPGLAVNNEQF
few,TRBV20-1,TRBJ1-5,SARSSGRVNQPQH
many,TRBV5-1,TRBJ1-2,ASSLEGQLSYGYT
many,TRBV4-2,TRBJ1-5,ASSQDLGRYQPQH
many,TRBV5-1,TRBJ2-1,ASSPGTGYNEQF
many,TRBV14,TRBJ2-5,ASKGSRGQETQY
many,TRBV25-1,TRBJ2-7,ASSHGTGIYEQY
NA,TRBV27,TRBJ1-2,ASSHTWVEGAYNYGYT
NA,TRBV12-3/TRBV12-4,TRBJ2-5,ASGWGETQY
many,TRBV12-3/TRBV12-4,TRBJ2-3,ASSYRGVADTQY